Listed below are T cell receptor beta chains from one sample, sequenced in a study of cytomegalovirus exposure and HLA in healthy donors. TCRdb keeps only in-frame clones here, not all; method: immunoSEQ multiplex PCR. Altogether fewer than 250,000 clones are present, 82% being singletons, with the ten largest covering about 6.4%. The sequencing sample was made of PBMCs. These receptors came from a middle-aged man in good health and CMV-seropositive. Both conserved end residues are part of each CDR3. A D gene is named only where the DNA matches it firmly. A row's size may be missing; if present it is once, few, many or a size class.

v_gene	d_gene	abundance	j_gene	CDR3aa	CDR3nt
TRBV19	TRBD1	NA	TRBJ1-5	CASNPGQGFSNQPQHF	TGTGCCAGTAACCCGGGACAGGGTTTTAGCAATCAGCCCCAGCATTTT
TRBV15	TRBD2	NA	TRBJ2-3	CATSSPTGLGVNTQYF	TGTGCCACCAGCAGCCCTACGGGACTAGGTGTTAATACGCAGTATTTT
TRBV5-1	TRBD2	NA	TRBJ2-5	CASSLALAGGLETQYF	TGCGCCAGCAGCTTGGCTCTAGCGGGAGGGCTCGAGACCCAGTACTTC
TRBV20-1	NA	NA	TRBJ2-7	CSARDLNEQYF	TGCAGTGCTAGAGATCTTAACGAGCAGTACTTC
TRBV14	TRBD1	NA	TRBJ1-1	CASSYGGQVNTEAFF	TGTGCCAGCAGCTACGGAGGACAGGTCAACACTGAAGCTTTCTTT
TRBV7-9	NA	NA	TRBJ2-6	CSSSSTPFENSGANVLTF	TGTTCCAGCAGCTCCACCCCGTTCGAGAACTCTGGGGCCAACGTCCTGACTTTC
TRBV5-1	TRBD2	NA	TRBJ2-3	CASQREGTDTQYF	TGCGCCAGCCAGCGGGAGGGCACAGATACGCAGTATTTT
TRBV4-2	NA	few	TRBJ2-2	CASSQARARDTGELFF	TGTGCCAGCAGCCAAGCCAGGGCTAGGGACACCGGGGAGCTGTTTTTT
TRBV13	TRBD2	NA	TRBJ2-5	CASSFRLAGGQETQYF	TGTGCCAGCAGCTTTAGGCTAGCGGGAGGGCAGGAGACCCAGTACTTC
TRBV29-1	NA	NA	TRBJ1-1	CSADWGVTEAFF	TGCAGCGCCGATTGGGGGGTTACTGAAGCTTTCTTT
TRBV19	NA	once	TRBJ1-2	CATSMGRNYGYTF	TGTGCCACCTCGATGGGGCGGAACTATGGCTACACCTTC
TRBV5-6	NA	NA	TRBJ1-1	CASSLDRRNTEAFF	TGTGCCAGCAGCTTGGACAGGAGGAACACTGAAGCTTTCTTT
TRBV2	TRBD2	NA	TRBJ2-1	CASSGTSGYNEQFF	TGTGCCAGCAGTGGGACTAGCGGATACAATGAGCAGTTCTTC
TRBV14	TRBD2	NA	TRBJ2-5	CASSQAGTSGPWGETQYF	TGTGCCAGCAGCCAAGCTGGCACTAGCGGGCCATGGGGGGAGACCCAGTACTTC
TRBV29-1	TRBD1	NA	TRBJ2-5	CSGLQGARKTQYF	TGCAGCGGTCTACAGGGGGCGCGGAAGACCCAGTACTTC
TRBV6-5	NA	NA	TRBJ1-2	CASSNRQAANYGYTF	TGTGCCAGCAGTAACCGACAGGCAGCTAACTATGGCTACACCTTC
TRBV27	NA	NA	TRBJ1-1	CASSLRSGTEAFF	TGTGCCAGCAGTTTACGATCGGGTACTGAAGCTTTCTTT
TRBV7-8	NA	NA	TRBJ2-6	CASSLATVSGANVLTF	TGTGCCAGCAGCTTAGCTACAGTCTCTGGGGCCAACGTCCTGACTTTC
TRBV2	TRBD1	NA	TRBJ1-1	CASRIPTGMNTEAFF	TGTGCCAGCAGGATTCCGACAGGGATGAACACTGAAGCTTTCTTT
TRBV9	NA	NA	TRBJ2-1	CASSVAGTSYNEQFF	TGTGCCAGCAGCGTCGCGGGTACGTCGTACAATGAGCAGTTCTTC
TRBV2	TRBD1	NA	TRBJ1-2	CASSEAWDRANYGYTF	TGTGCCAGCAGTGAAGCGTGGGACAGGGCGAACTATGGCTACACCTTC
TRBV30	NA	few	TRBJ2-3	CAWSVGGPTDTQYF	TGTGCCTGGAGTGTAGGAGGGCCGACAGATACGCAGTATTTT
TRBV27	NA	NA	TRBJ1-6	CASSLGQGYSPLHF	TGTGCCAGCAGCTTGGGCCAGGGATATTCACCCCTCCACTTT
TRBV2	TRBD2	NA	TRBJ2-5	CASSQSRAGERETQYF	TGTGCCAGCAGTCAAAGCAGAGCGGGAGAACGAGAGACCCAGTACTTC
TRBV7-8	TRBD1	NA	TRBJ1-2	CASSWKGGLDGYTF	TGTGCCAGCAGCTGGAAAGGGGGCTTGGATGGCTACACCTTC
TRBV5-1	TRBD2	NA	TRBJ2-2	CASLAGGRTGELFF	TGCGCCAGCTTAGCGGGAGGACGCACCGGGGAGCTGTTTTTT
TRBV13	NA	NA	TRBJ1-2	CASSLERNYGYTF	TGTGCCAGCAGCCTCGAACGGAACTATGGCTACACCTTC
TRBV5-1	NA	NA	TRBJ1-2	CASSSWTAPGSYGYTF	TGCGCCAGCAGCTCATGGACAGCCCCAGGGTCCTATGGCTACACCTTC
TRBV11-2	TRBD1	few	TRBJ1-1	CAIRGQGNMNTEAFF	TGTGCCATTAGGGGACAGGGAAACATGAACACTGAAGCTTTCTTT
TRBV9	TRBD2	NA	TRBJ2-1	CASSGAGGPQFF	TGTGCCAGCAGCGGAGCGGGAGGGCCCCAGTTCTTC
TRBV30	NA	NA	TRBJ2-5	CAWARGKETQYF	TGTGCCTGGGCCCGGGGAAAAGAGACCCAGTACTTC
TRBV9	TRBD1	NA	TRBJ1-4	CASSVTISGGSEKLFF	TGTGCCAGCAGCGTCACGATATCAGGGGGCAGTGAAAAACTGTTTTTT
TRBV29-1	NA	once	TRBJ1-2	CSATGGGSYGYTF	TGCAGCGCCACGGGGGGTGGATCCTATGGCTACACCTTC
TRBV6-5	NA	few	TRBJ2-1	CASSYAGTTSYNEQFF	TGTGCCAGCAGTTACGCCGGGACAACCTCCTACAATGAGCAGTTCTTC
TRBV4-2	TRBD2	once	TRBJ2-1	CASSSSGRAYNEQFF	TGTGCCAGCAGTTCTAGCGGGAGGGCCTACAATGAGCAGTTCTTC
TRBV19	NA	few	TRBJ1-4	CASSLRGEKLFF	TGTGCCAGTAGTCTCAGGGGTGAAAAACTGTTTTTT
TRBV7-3	NA	NA	TRBJ2-2	CASSLTGSGTGELFF	TGTGCCAGCAGCTTAACAGGGTCGGGGACCGGGGAGCTGTTTTTT
TRBV29-1	TRBD1	few	TRBJ2-5	CSVSTYPGQGIGETQYF	TGCAGCGTTTCCACCTACCCCGGACAGGGGATTGGGGAGACCCAGTACTTC
TRBV6-1	TRBD2	NA	TRBJ2-2	CASSEGLADTGELFF	TGTGCCAGCAGTGAGGGACTAGCGGACACCGGGGAGCTGTTTTTT
TRBV5-4	NA	once	TRBJ1-2	CASSLPPGLDYGYTF	TGTGCCAGCAGCTTGCCCCCGGGGTTGGACTATGGCTACACCTTC
TRBV7-9	TRBD2	few	TRBJ2-1	CASGQGTSGPNEQFF	TGTGCCAGCGGACAAGGGACTAGCGGGCCGAATGAGCAGTTCTTC
TRBV19	NA	NA	TRBJ1-3	CASSIGNTIYF	TGTGCCAGTAGTATCGGTAACACCATATATTTT
TRBV7-9	NA	NA	TRBJ2-5	CASSLRGAGGQETQYF	TGTGCCAGCAGCTTACGCGGGGCTGGGGGACAAGAGACCCAGTACTTC
TRBV2	NA	few	TRBJ1-2	CASSLQGGNYGYTF	TGTGCCAGCAGTTTACAGGGCGGCAACTATGGCTACACCTTC
TRBV7-9	TRBD2	NA	TRBJ2-1	CATIPGLAVHNEQFF	TGTGCCACCATCCCGGGACTAGCGGTTCACAATGAGCAGTTCTTC
TRBV5-6	NA	NA	TRBJ1-2	CASSLMGGAGYTF	TGTGCCAGCAGCTTGATGGGGGGAGCTGGCTACACCTTC
TRBV5-1	TRBD1	NA	TRBJ1-1	CASSLGQGISEAFF	TGCGCCAGCAGCTTAGGACAGGGTATTTCTGAAGCTTTCTTT
TRBV7-9	NA	NA	TRBJ2-5	CASSPRQLSTQYF	TGTGCCAGCAGCCCCAGACAGTTGTCGACCCAGTACTTC
TRBV7-6	TRBD2	once	TRBJ2-3	CASSASGTRLSDTQYF	TGTGCCAGCAGCGCCTCCGGGACTAGGTTGTCAGATACGCAGTATTTT
TRBV7-3	TRBD2	NA	TRBJ2-2	CASSLLSGATNTGELFF	TGTGCCAGCAGCTTACTCAGCGGGGCTACAAACACCGGGGAGCTGTTTTTT
TRBV4-1	TRBD2	NA	TRBJ2-3	CASSQGMVAGGVTDTQYF	TGCGCCAGCAGCCAAGGGATGGTAGCGGGAGGGGTCACAGATACGCAGTATTTT